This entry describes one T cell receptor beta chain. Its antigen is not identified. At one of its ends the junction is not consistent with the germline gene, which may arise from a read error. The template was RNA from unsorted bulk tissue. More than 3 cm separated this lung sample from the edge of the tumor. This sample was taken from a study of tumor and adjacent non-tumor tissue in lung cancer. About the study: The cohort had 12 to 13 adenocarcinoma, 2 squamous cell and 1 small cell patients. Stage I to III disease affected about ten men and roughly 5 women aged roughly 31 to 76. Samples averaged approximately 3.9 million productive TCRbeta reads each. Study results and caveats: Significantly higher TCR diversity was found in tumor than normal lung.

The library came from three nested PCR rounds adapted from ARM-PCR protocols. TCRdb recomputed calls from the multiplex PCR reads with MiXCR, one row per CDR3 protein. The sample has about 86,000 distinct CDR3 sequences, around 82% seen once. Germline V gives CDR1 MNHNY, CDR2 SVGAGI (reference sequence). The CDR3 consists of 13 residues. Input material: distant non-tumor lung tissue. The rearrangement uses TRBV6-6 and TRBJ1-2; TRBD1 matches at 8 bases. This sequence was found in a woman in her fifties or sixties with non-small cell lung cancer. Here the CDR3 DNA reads TGCACCAGCAGTTCTGGACAGGGAGGAGGCTACACCTTC. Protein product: CTSSSGQGGGYTF.